This entry lists 6 T cell receptor beta chains sequenced from one sample in a study of blood T cell repertoires in COVID-19. Method: immunoSEQ multiplex PCR; TCRdb's copy keeps in-frame clones and lacks some. Of 130,000 or so clones listed, about four fifths were seen once; the top ten hold over 15%. The specimen was peripheral blood. Receptors were obtained from a man older than 75 with acute or convalescent COVID-19.

The chain links TRBV3-1 (or the pseudogene TRBV3-2) to TRBJ1-4; maybe TRBD1 (6 bases). This CDR3 has 14 residues. Germline CDR1 LGHDT, CDR2 YNNKEL (reference sequence). Trimming pared 5 bases from V and 2 bases from J, leaving 9 bases between. The CDR3 nucleotides read TGTGCCAGCAGCGTGGGGGCGACTAATGAAAAACTGTTTTTT. This encodes CASSVGATNEKLFF.

This chain connects TRBV9 to TRBJ2-7; maybe TRBD1 (6 bases). V was clipped by 0 bases and J by 4 bases, with 14 bases between them. CDR3 length equals 15 residues. Germline V CDR1 and CDR2: SGDLS, YYNGEE. The CDR3 bases are TGTGCCAGCAGCGTAGCCACAGGGCGACAGTACGAGCAGTACTTC. This sequence encodes CASSVATGRQYEQYF.

The chain has TRBV3-1 (or the pseudogene TRBV3-2) and TRBJ1-6; D call uncertain. V gave up 6 bases and J gave up 8 bases, with 14 bases separating them. This CDR3 spans 14 amino acids. In germline, CDR1 is LGHDT, CDR2 YNNKEL (reference sequence). The CDR3 is CASSHWTLYSPLHF. For the CDR3, the DNA is TGTGCCAGCAGTCACTGGACTTTATATTCACCCCTCCACTTT.

The rearrangement joins TRBV13 to TRBJ2-1; maybe TRBD2 (6 bases). The CDR3 is 18 amino acids. Germline-derived CDR1 and CDR2 are PRHDT and FYEKMQ (reference sequence). The V end was cut by 1 base, the J end by 3 bases, with 19 bases between. The CDR3 is CASSLVLRREKNYNEQFF. CDR3 bases: TGTGCCAGCAGCTTAGTTCTTCGGCGGGAAAAGAACTACAATGAGCAGTTCTTC.

The chain uses TRBV2 and TRBJ2-2, with a tentative D call TRBD1 (6 bases). In germline, CDR1 is SNHLY, CDR2 FYNNEI. The CDR3 extends over 16 amino acids. Trimming shortened V by 6 bases and J by 0 bases, and 14 bases separated the two germline ends. In DNA form, the CDR3 reads TGTGCCAGCAGGGCCGGGACAAAAGCGAACACCGGGGAGCTGTTTTTT. Protein product: CASRAGTKANTGELFF.

This sequence joins TRBV12-3 or TRBV12-4 and TRBJ2-4; D possibly corresponds to TRBD2 (5 bases). The germline V and J ends were trimmed by 8 bases and 11 bases, with 16 bases remaining between them. This CDR3 has 12 amino acids. The CDR3 loop reads CASGSDAGFQYF. The CDR3 region has the DNA TGTGCCAGCGGCTCGGATGCGGGCTTTCAGTACTTC.